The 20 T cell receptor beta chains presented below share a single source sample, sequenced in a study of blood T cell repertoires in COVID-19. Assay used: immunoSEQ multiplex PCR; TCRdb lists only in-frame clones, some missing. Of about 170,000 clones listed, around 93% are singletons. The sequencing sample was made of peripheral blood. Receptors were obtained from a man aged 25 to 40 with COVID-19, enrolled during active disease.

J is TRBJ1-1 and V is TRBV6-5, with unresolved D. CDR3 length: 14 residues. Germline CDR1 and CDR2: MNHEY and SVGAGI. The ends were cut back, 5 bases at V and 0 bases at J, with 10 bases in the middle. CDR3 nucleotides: TGTGCCAGCAGTCCCCGGGAGATGAACACTGAAGCTTTCTTT. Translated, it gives CASSPREMNTEAFF.

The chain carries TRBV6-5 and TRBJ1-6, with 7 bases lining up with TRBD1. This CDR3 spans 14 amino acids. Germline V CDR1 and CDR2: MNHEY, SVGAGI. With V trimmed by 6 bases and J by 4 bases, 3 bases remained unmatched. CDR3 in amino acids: CASSPGQYNSPLHF. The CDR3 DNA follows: TGTGCCAGCAGCCCGGGACAGTATAATTCACCCCTCCACTTT.

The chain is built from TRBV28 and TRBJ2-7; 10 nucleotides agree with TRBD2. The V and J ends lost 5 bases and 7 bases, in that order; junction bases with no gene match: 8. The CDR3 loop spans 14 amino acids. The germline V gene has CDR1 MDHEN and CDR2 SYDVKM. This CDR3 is CASSLLAGAGEQYF. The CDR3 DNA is TGTGCCAGCAGTCTTCTAGCGGGAGCCGGGGAGCAGTACTTC.

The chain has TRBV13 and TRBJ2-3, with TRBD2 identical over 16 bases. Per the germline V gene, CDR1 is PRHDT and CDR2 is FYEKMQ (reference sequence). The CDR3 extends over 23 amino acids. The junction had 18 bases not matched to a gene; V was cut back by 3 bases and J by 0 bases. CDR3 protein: CASSLTTGTSGGASRLSTDTQYF. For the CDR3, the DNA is TGTGCCAGCAGCTTGACGACCGGGACTAGCGGGGGGGCGAGTCGTCTAAGCACAGATACGCAGTATTTT.

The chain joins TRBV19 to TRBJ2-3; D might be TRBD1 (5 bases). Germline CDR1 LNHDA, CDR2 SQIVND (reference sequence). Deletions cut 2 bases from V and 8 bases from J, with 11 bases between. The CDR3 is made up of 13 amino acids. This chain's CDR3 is CASSIPQGGTQYF. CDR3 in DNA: TGTGCCAGTAGTATACCCCAGGGCGGTACGCAGTATTTT.

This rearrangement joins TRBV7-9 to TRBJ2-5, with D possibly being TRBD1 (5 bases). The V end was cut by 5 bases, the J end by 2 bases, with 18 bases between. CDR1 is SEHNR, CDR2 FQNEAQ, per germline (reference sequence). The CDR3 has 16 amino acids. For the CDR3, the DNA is TGTGCCAGCAGCATCCTGACAGCCGAATGGCAAGAGACCCAGTACTTC. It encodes CASSILTAEWQETQYF.

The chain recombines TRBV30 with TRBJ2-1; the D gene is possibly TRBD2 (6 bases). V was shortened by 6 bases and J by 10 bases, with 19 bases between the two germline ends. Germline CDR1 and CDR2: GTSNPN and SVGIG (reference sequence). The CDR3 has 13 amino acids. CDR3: CACFREFLGEQFF. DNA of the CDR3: TGTGCCTGCTTTCGGGAGTTCCTCGGGGAGCAGTTCTTC.

The CDR3 DNA reads TGCGCCAGCAGCTTACAGGGGCCAACGAACACCGGGGAGCTGTTTTTT. This encodes CASSLQGPTNTGELFF. This chain connects TRBV5-1 to TRBJ2-2; 7 bases align to TRBD1. The CDR3 has 16 amino acids. Trimming took 2 bases from V and 0 from J; bases not matched to a gene: 4. Germline-derived CDR1 and CDR2 are SGHRS and YFSETQ. Based on the CDR3 plus reference TRBV5-1 and TRBJ2-2, the full variable domain is KAGVTQTPRYLIKTRGQQVTLSCSPISGHRSVSWYQQTPGQGLQFLFEYFSETQRNKGNFPGRFSGRQFSNSRSEMNVSTLELGDSALYLCASSLQGPTNTGELFFGEGSRLTVL.

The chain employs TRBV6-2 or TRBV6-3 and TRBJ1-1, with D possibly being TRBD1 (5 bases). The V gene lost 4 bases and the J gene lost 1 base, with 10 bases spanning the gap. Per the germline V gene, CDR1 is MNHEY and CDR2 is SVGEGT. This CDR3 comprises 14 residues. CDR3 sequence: CASSSRGPNTEAFF. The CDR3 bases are TGTGCCAGCAGTTCGCGGGGACCGAACACTGAAGCTTTCTTT.

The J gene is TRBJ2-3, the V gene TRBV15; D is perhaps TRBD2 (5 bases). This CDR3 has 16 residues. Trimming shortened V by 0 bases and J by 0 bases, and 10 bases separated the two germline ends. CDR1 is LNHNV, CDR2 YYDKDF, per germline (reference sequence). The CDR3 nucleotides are TGTGCCACCAGCAGAGATCTCGGGGTTAGCACAGATACGCAGTATTTT. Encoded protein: CATSRDLGVSTDTQYF.

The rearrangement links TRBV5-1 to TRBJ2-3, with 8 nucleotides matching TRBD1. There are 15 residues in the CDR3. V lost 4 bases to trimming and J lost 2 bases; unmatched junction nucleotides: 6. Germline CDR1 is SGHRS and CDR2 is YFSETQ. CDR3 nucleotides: TGCGCCAGCAGCCCGAGACAGGGGTTCACAGATACGCAGTATTTT. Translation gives CASSPRQGFTDTQYF. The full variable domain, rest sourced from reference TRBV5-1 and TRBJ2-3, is KAGVTQTPRYLIKTRGQQVTLSCSPISGHRSVSWYQQTPGQGLQFLFEYFSETQRNKGNFPGRFSGRQFSNSRSEMNVSTLELGDSALYLCASSPRQGFTDTQYFGPGTRLTVL.

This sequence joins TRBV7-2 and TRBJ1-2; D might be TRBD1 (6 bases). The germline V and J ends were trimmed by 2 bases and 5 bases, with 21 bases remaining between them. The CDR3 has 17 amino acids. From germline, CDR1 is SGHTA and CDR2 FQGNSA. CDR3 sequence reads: CASSLFGWGGAGYGYTF. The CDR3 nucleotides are TGTGCCAGCAGCTTATTCGGGTGGGGGGGCGCAGGGTATGGCTACACCTTC.

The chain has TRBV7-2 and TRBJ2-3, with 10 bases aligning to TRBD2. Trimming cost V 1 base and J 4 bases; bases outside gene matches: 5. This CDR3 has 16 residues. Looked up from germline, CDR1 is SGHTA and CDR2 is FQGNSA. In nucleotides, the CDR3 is TGTGCCAGCAGCTTAGTAGCGGGAGGTCACGCAGATACGCAGTATTTT. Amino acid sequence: CASSLVAGGHADTQYF.

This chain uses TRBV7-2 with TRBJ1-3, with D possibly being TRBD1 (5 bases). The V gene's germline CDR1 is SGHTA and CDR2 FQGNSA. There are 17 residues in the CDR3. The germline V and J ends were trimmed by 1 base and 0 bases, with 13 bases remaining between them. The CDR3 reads CASSLVATGYSGNTIYF. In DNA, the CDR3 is TGTGCCAGCAGCTTAGTTGCAACAGGATACTCTGGAAACACCATATATTTT.

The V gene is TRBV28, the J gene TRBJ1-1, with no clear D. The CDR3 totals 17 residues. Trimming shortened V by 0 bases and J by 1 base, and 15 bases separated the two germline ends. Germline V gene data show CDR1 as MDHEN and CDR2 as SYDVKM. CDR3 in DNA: TGTGCCAGCAGTTTATGGGAGGGTCGGACTGAGAACACTGAAGCTTTCTTT. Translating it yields CASSLWEGRTENTEAFF.

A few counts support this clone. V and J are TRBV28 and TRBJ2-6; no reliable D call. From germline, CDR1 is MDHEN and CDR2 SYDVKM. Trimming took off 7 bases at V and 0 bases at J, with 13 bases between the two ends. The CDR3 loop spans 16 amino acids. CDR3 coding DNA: TGTGCCAGCACCCCCGCAAGCGACTCTGGGGCCAACGTCCTGACTTTC. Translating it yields CASTPASDSGANVLTF.

Written as DNA, the CDR3 is TGTGCCAGCAGCTCCCGGGGCCAGGGGTACAATGAGCAGTTCTTC. This gives the protein CASSSRGQGYNEQFF. The chain combines TRBV5-8 with TRBJ2-1; a possible D gene is TRBD1 (6 bases). V lost 3 bases, J lost 4 bases, and 14 bases lay in between. Germline CDR1 is SGHTS and CDR2 is YDEGEE. This CDR3 region has 15 residues.

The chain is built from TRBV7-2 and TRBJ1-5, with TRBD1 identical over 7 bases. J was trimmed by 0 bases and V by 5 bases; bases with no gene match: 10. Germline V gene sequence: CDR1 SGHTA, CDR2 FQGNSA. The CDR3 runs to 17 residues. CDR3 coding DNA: TGTGCCAGCAGCCAGGGGGGCGGCACCTATAGCAATCAGCCCCAGCATTTT. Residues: CASSQGGGTYSNQPQHF.

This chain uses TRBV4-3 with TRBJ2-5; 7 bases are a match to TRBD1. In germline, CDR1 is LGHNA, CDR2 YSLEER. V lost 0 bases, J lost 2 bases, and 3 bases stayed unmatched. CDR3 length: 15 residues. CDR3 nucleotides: TGCGCCAGCAGCCAAGATTGGGACAGACAAGAGACCCAGTACTTC. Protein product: CASSQDWDRQETQYF.

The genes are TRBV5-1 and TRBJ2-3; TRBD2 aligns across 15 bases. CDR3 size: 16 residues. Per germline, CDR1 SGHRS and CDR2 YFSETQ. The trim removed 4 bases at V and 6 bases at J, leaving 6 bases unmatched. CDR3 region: CASSVGTSGRRDTQYF. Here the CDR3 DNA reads TGCGCCAGCAGCGTTGGGACTAGCGGGAGGAGGGATACGCAGTATTTT. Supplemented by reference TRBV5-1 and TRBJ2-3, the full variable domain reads KAGVTQTPRYLIKTRGQQVTLSCSPISGHRSVSWYQQTPGQGLQFLFEYFSETQRNKGNFPGRFSGRQFSNSRSEMNVSTLELGDSALYLCASSVGTSGRRDTQYFGPGTRLTVL.